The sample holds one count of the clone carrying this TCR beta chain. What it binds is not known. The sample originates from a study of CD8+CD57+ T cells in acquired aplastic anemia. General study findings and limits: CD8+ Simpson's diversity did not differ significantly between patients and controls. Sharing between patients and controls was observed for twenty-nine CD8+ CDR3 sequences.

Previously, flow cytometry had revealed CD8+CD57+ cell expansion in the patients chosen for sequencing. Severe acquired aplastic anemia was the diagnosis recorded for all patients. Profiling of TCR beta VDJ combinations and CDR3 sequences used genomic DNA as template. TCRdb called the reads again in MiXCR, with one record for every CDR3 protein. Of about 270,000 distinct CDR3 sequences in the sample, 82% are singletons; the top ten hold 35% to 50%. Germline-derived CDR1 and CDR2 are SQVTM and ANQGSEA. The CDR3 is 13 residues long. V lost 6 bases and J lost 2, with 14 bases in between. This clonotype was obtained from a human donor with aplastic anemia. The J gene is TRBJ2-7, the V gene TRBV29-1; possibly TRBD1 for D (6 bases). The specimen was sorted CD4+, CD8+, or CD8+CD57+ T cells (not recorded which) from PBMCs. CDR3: CSVWGQLAYEQYF. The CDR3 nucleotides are TGCAGCGTGTGGGGGCAGTTGGCCTACGAGCAGTACTTC.